These T cell receptor beta chains were read from a single sample in a study of blood T cell repertoires in COVID-19. Sequencing was performed with immunoSEQ multiplex PCR; in TCRdb, only in-frame clones are kept and a portion is missing. This sample has around 120,000 clones, with over 80% found just once. The sequenced sample was peripheral blood. These receptors were collected from a man aged 25-45 years with acute or convalescent COVID-19. CDR3s include the opening cysteine and the closing phenylalanine or tryptophan. The order of the fields is clone size, D gene, V gene, J gene, CDR3 protein, CDR3 DNA. The D gene is left open where the match is weak. Expanded clones get a size class; other rows say once, few or many, or leave the size out.

>-|-|TRBV6-5|TRBJ1-1
CAGGRAGRTNTEAFF
TGTGCCGGAGGGAGGGCAGGACGAACAAACACTGAAGCTTTCTTT
>few|TRBD1|TRBV19|TRBJ2-3
CASSIVQGSTDTQYF
TGTGCCAGTAGTATAGTACAGGGGAGCACAGATACGCAGTATTTT
>once|-|TRBV21-1|TRBJ1-6
CASTTGIYYNSPLHF
TGTGCCAGCACCACAGGGATATACTATAATTCACCCCTCCACTTT
>-|-|TRBV6-5|TRBJ2-1
CASSSNLYNEQFF
TGTGCCAGCAGTTCTAATCTCTACAATGAGCAGTTCTTC
>-|-|TRBV27|TRBJ1-5
CASSPLGVTGYGNQPQHF
TGTGCCAGCAGTCCACTGGGTGTAACAGGCTATGGCAATCAGCCCCAGCATTTT
>once|-|TRBV5-1|TRBJ1-5
CASSLAAGDQPQHF
TGCGCCAGCAGCTTGGCCGCAGGGGATCAGCCCCAGCATTTT
>-|TRBD1|TRBV12-3/TRBV12-4|TRBJ1-2
CASSYRGSGGYTF
TGTGCCAGCAGCTACAGGGGCTCGGGGGGCTACACCTTC
>-|TRBD2|TRBV25-1|TRBJ2-5
CASSERGTSGQETQYF
TGTGCCAGCAGTGAACGCGGGACTAGCGGCCAAGAGACCCAGTACTTC
>-|-|TRBV19|TRBJ1-6
CASRATGGFSPLHF
TGTGCCAGTAGAGCGACAGGCGGATTTTCACCCCTCCACTTT
>-|-|TRBV6-2/TRBV6-3|TRBJ2-1
CASTPWGGRNEQFF
TGTGCCAGCACCCCATGGGGGGGCCGCAATGAGCAGTTCTTC